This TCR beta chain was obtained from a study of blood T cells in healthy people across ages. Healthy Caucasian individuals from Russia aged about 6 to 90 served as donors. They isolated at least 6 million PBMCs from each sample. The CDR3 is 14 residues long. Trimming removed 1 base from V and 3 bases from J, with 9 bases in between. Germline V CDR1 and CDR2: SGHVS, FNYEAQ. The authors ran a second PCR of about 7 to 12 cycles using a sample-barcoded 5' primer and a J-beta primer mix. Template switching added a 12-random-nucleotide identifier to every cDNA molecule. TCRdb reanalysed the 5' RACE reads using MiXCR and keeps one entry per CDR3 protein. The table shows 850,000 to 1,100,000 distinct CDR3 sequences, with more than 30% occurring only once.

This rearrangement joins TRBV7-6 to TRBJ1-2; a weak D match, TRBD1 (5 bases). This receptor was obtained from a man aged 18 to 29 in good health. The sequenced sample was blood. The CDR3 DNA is TGTGCCAGCAGCTTAGAGGGCAGGGACTATGGCTACACCTTC. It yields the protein CASSLEGRDYGYTF.